A single sample is the source of the 22 T cell receptor beta chains below, sequenced in a study of blood T cell repertoires in COVID-19. Using immunoSEQ multiplex PCR, the repertoire was profiled, and TCRdb retains in-frame clones only, with some absent. The sample has fewer than 75,000 clones; just under 80% are singletons. The source material was peripheral blood. Receptors originate from a woman aged 60-70 years with acute or convalescent COVID-19.

The CDR3 is CASSRHPYGYTF. The CDR3 coding sequence is TGTGCCAGCAGCAGGCACCCCTATGGCTACACCTTC. V is TRBV21-1 and J is TRBJ1-2; the D call in the table, TRBD1, was not verified against the DNA. TRBV21-1 is reported as a pseudogene. CDR3 size: 12 residues.

V and J are TRBV3-1 (or the pseudogene TRBV3-2) and TRBJ1-1; 8 bases fit TRBD1. CDR1 is LGHDT and CDR2 is YNNKEL in the germline V gene (reference sequence). Losses at the gene ends were 4 bases for V and 1 base for J; bases not matched to a gene: 2. This CDR3 spans 14 amino acids. CDR3 nucleotides: TGTGCCAGCAGCCGAGGGACAGGGAACACTGAAGCTTTCTTT. Translation gives CASSRGTGNTEAFF.

V is TRBV6-2 or TRBV6-3 and J is TRBJ1-5, with D perhaps matching TRBD1 (6 bases). The CDR3 is made up of 15 amino acids. Trimming stripped 6 bases from V and 1 base from J, with 13 bases between. The germline V gene encodes CDR1 MNHEY and CDR2 SVGEGT. CDR3: CASSLLDSSNQPQHF. In DNA form, the CDR3 reads TGTGCCAGCAGCCTCTTGGACAGCAGCAATCAGCCCCAGCATTTT.

This chain links TRBV5-1 with TRBJ2-5, with 8 positions matching TRBD1. V trimming: 4 bases; J trimming: 5 bases; junction bases outside the gene matches: 7. Per the germline V gene, CDR1 is SGHRS and CDR2 is YFSETQ. The CDR3 has 14 residues. CDR3 sequence (DNA): TGCGCCAGCAGCCCCGGGACAGGTCTCGAGACCCAGTACTTC. This codes for CASSPGTGLETQYF.

This chain links TRBV3-1 (or the pseudogene TRBV3-2) with TRBJ2-7, with TRBD1 as a possible D gene (6 bases). This CDR3 is 13 amino acids long. Germline values: CDR1 LGHDT, CDR2 YNNKEL (reference sequence). Deletions cut 6 bases from V and 3 bases from J, with 12 bases between. CDR3 in amino acids: CASSPPDSYEQYF. The CDR3 DNA reads TGTGCCAGCAGTCCCCCGGACAGCTACGAGCAGTACTTC.

This clone was recorded only once. The chain links TRBV23-1 to TRBJ1-2; a weak D match, TRBD1 (5 bases). TRBV23-1 is sorted into the ORF group, with uncertain function. With 0 bases removed from V and 5 bases from J, the gap between germline ends came to 7 bases. This CDR3 region has 13 residues. CDR3: CASSQSQGYGYTF. The CDR3 DNA reads TGCGCCAGCAGTCAATCGCAGGGTTATGGCTACACCTTC.

Points on this clone: A read error may produce the germline difference seen at one junction end. The chain combines TRBV3-1 (or the pseudogene TRBV3-2) with TRBJ1-2; the D is unclear. CDR1 is LGHDT and CDR2 is YNNKEL in the germline V gene (reference sequence). This CDR3 is built from 11 residues. CDR3 DNA: TGTGCCAGCAGCCAAGAAGCACAGCAGTCTTTC. This translates into CASSQEAQQSF.

V and J are TRBV7-3 and TRBJ1-1; D gene uncertain. The CDR3 loop spans 13 amino acids. CDR1 SGHTA and CDR2 FQGTGA come from the germline V gene. With 6 bases removed from V and 2 bases from J, the gap between germline ends came to 10 bases. The CDR3 loop is CASSQEVNTEAFF. The CDR3 bases are TGTGCCAGCAGTCAGGAGGTTAACACTGAAGCTTTCTTT.

The chain combines TRBV6-5 with TRBJ1-5; maybe TRBD1 (5 bases). The CDR3 sequence is 14 residues long. The V gene's germline CDR1 is MNHEY and CDR2 SVGAGI. With 6 bases removed from V and 5 bases from J, the gap between germline ends came to 14 bases. CDR3 sequence: CASSQTATYQPQHF. CDR3 nucleotide sequence: TGTGCCAGCAGCCAGACAGCAACCTATCAGCCCCAGCATTTT.

This chain connects TRBV7-2 to TRBJ2-7; D is possibly TRBD2 (6 bases). V lost 7 bases to trimming and J lost 3 bases, with 22 bases between them. The CDR3 is 16 residues long. Germline V lookup: CDR1 SGHTA, CDR2 FQGNSA. The CDR3 region is CASTLLGGAVGYEQYF. The DNA of the CDR3 is TGTGCCAGCACCCTACTGGGAGGAGCGGTCGGCTACGAGCAGTACTTC.

V gene TRBV28 combines with J gene TRBJ1-4; D not certain. Trimming removed 2 bases from V and 0 bases from J, with 10 bases in between. This CDR3 spans 16 amino acids. CDR1 is MDHEN, CDR2 SYDVKM, per germline. Here the CDR3 DNA reads TGTGCCAGCAGTTTAGGTGGCAGAACAACTAATGAAAAACTGTTTTTT. Protein: CASSLGGRTTNEKLFF.

V gene TRBV27 combines with J gene TRBJ2-4; tentative D call: TRBD1 (5 bases). V was pared by 2 bases and J by 6 bases, with 11 bases between. This CDR3 is 14 amino acids long. Looked up from germline, CDR1 is MNHEY and CDR2 is SMNVEV (reference sequence). CDR3 nucleotides: TGTGCCAGCAGTTTAGGCGGACACCTAAACATTCAGTACTTC. It yields the protein CASSLGGHLNIQYF.

This chain connects TRBV5-1 to TRBJ1-1; D is possibly TRBD1 (5 bases). Trimming pared 6 bases from V and 0 bases from J, leaving 21 bases between. Germline CDR1 SGHRS, CDR2 YFSETQ. The CDR3 runs to 17 residues. The CDR3 region is CASKITVAGTMNTEAFF. The CDR3 nucleotides are TGCGCCAGCAAGATAACGGTCGCAGGGACTATGAACACTGAAGCTTTCTTT.

The chain recombines TRBV7-2 with TRBJ2-1; 10 bases agree with TRBD1. J lost 10 bases, V lost 5 bases, and 8 bases had no gene match. Germline values: CDR1 SGHTA, CDR2 FQGNSA. The CDR3 has 14 amino acids. Here the CDR3 DNA reads TGTGCCAGCAGCCCCGGACAGGGGGAACGGGAGCAGTTCTTC. It is translated as CASSPGQGEREQFF.

This chain uses TRBV9 with TRBJ1-2; D gene unclear. V was pared by 5 bases and J by 5 bases, with 13 bases between. The germline CDR1 and CDR2 sequences are SGDLS and YYNGEE. This CDR3 region has 13 residues. The CDR3 region is CASSRNREYGYTF. As DNA, the CDR3 is TGTGCCAGCAGTCGGAATAGGGAGTATGGCTACACCTTC.

The V and J genes are TRBV20-1 and TRBJ2-5; D remains ambiguous. The ends were cut back, 5 bases at V and 3 bases at J, with 7 bases in the middle. Germline V gene lookup returns CDR1 DFQATT and CDR2 SNEGSKA (reference sequence). The CDR3 has 11 residues. The CDR3 region is CSARLEETQYF. The CDR3 region has the DNA TGCAGTGCTCGACTGGAAGAGACCCAGTACTTC.

V usage is TRBV5-6 and J usage is TRBJ1-2; D is unclear. Germline assignment: CDR1 SGHDT and CDR2 YYEEEE. This CDR3 is built from 14 residues. V lost 0 bases, J lost 7 bases, and 13 bases lay in between. The CDR3 DNA follows: TGTGCCAGCAGCTTGGATGTCACAGCCGCTGGCTACACCTTC. This sequence encodes CASSLDVTAAGYTF.

The rearrangement uses TRBV15 and TRBJ1-4; D is possibly TRBD1 (6 bases). The CDR3 extends over 17 amino acids. Trimming pared 8 bases from V and 0 bases from J, leaving 19 bases between. CDR1 is LNHNV and CDR2 is YYDKDF in the germline V gene (reference sequence). This CDR3 reads CATWATGYQSTNEKLFF. The DNA of the CDR3 is TGTGCCACCTGGGCGACAGGCTACCAATCAACTAATGAAAAACTGTTTTTT.

This chain uses TRBV7-9 with TRBJ2-2; tentatively, D is TRBD1 (6 bases). The CDR3 runs 15 residues. CDR1 and CDR2 from the germline V gene are SEHNR and FQNEAQ (reference sequence). Trimming took off 4 bases at V and 14 bases at J, with 23 bases between the two ends. The CDR3 DNA reads as TGTGCCAGCAGCTCTAATCTCCGGGACACGGTTGTCCTGTTTTTT. Amino acids: CASSSNLRDTVVLFF.

This clone came up a few times. The chain employs TRBV12-5 and TRBJ2-2, with 16 bases matching TRBD2. Germline V gives CDR1 LGHNT, CDR2 FRNRAP. The J segment lost 4 bases and the V segment lost 7 bases, leaving 6 bases of the junction unmatched. The length of the CDR3 is 17 residues. The CDR3 DNA is TGTGCTAGTGCAGGGACTAGCGGGGGGGCCTCCACCGGGGAGCTGTTTTTT. Amino acid sequence: CASAGTSGGASTGELFF.

The chain uses TRBV19 and TRBJ2-4; 10 positions agree with TRBD2. The length of the CDR3 is 15 residues. The ends lost 8 bases at V and 4 bases at J; junction bases unmatched: 8. CDR1 and CDR2 (germline): LNHDA, SQIVND (reference sequence). The CDR3 protein is CASAQVAGGKNIQYF. CDR3 coding DNA: TGTGCCAGTGCACAGGTAGCGGGGGGTAAAAACATTCAGTACTTC.

This chain uses TRBV5-4 with TRBJ1-4; TRBD1 matches 8 bases. The J segment lost 11 bases and the V segment lost 0 bases, leaving 12 bases of the junction unmatched. CDR1 and CDR2 from the germline V gene are SGHNT and YYREEE (reference sequence). This CDR3 is built from 16 residues. CDR3 nucleotide sequence: TGTGCCAGCAGCTTGGGGGAGACAGGGGCTCTTGGGAAACTGTTTTTT. The encoded protein is CASSLGETGALGKLFF.